A single sample is the source of the 8 T cell receptor beta chains below, sequenced in a study of cytomegalovirus exposure and HLA in healthy donors. Use of 60 Vbeta and 13 Jbeta primers characterized the PCR. Sequencing was performed with immunoSEQ multiplex PCR; in TCRdb, only in-frame clones are kept and a portion is missing. The sample consists of some 150,000 clones, more than 80% of them appearing once. Specimen: PBMCs. The receptors come from a middle-aged woman in good health and CMV-seropositive.

A few counts support this clone. The chain recombines TRBV9 with TRBJ2-3; TRBD2 agrees at 7 bases. Germline CDR1 SGDLS, CDR2 YYNGEE. The V segment lost 0 bases and the J segment 0 bases; nucleotides outside the gene matches: 4. This CDR3 has 16 residues. This CDR3 is CASSVGSSGSTDTQYF. DNA of the CDR3: TGTGCCAGCAGCGTAGGATCTAGCGGTAGCACAGATACGCAGTATTTT.

V usage is TRBV15 and J usage is TRBJ2-7, with a possible D match to TRBD2 (6 bases). Between the trimmed V and J ends, which lost 0 bases and 6 bases, there was a span of 15 bases. Per the germline V gene, CDR1 is LNHNV and CDR2 is YYDKDF (reference sequence). The CDR3 loop spans 15 amino acids. In DNA form, the CDR3 reads TGTGCCACCAGCAGAGATCGGCTCCGGGGGTCCGAGCAGTACTTC. Its protein is CATSRDRLRGSEQYF. Based on the CDR3 plus reference TRBV15 and TRBJ2-7, the full variable domain is DAMVIQNPRYQVTQFGKPVTLSCSQTLNHNVMYWYQQKSSQAPKLLFHYYDKDFNNEADTPDNFQSRRPNTSFCFLDIRSPGLGDTAMYLCATSRDRLRGSEQYFGPGTRLTVT.

This clone appeared a few times. V gene TRBV2 combines with J gene TRBJ1-5; D gene unclear. The germline CDR1 and CDR2 sequences are SNHLY and FYNNEI. The CDR3 runs to 14 residues. The V gene lost 4 bases and the J gene lost 6 bases, with 13 bases spanning the gap. CDR3 amino acids: CASSGAGFGQPQHF. CDR3 DNA: TGTGCCAGCAGTGGTGCCGGGTTCGGTCAGCCCCAGCATTTT. Based on the CDR3 plus reference TRBV2 and TRBJ1-5, the full variable domain is EPEVTQTPSHQVTQMGQEVILRCVPISNHLYFYWYRQILGQKVEFLVSFYNNEISEKSEIFDDQFSVERPDGSNFTLKIRSTKLEDSAMYFCASSGAGFGQPQHFGDGTRLSIL.

The chain joins TRBV5-1 to TRBJ1-6, with 8 positions matching TRBD1. The trim removed 0 bases at V and 7 bases at J, leaving 6 bases unmatched. Germline lookup yields CDR1 SGHRS and CDR2 YFSETQ. The CDR3 consists of 16 residues. The CDR3 DNA is TGCGCCAGCAGCTTGGCCCCCGGGACAGGAAATTCACCCCTCCACTTT. The encoded protein is CASSLAPGTGNSPLHF.

This clone has only a few counts. V usage is TRBV30 and J usage is TRBJ2-1, with TRBD2 matching 8 bases. CDR1 and CDR2 from the germline V gene are GTSNPN and SVGIG (reference sequence). This CDR3 is built from 14 residues. V was clipped by 3 bases and J by 3 bases; unmatched bases: 4. The CDR3 loop is CAWSGRGDYNEQFF. The CDR3, as DNA: TGTGCCTGGAGCGGGCGGGGGGACTACAATGAGCAGTTCTTC.

The chain recombines TRBV7-3 with TRBJ2-1, with 12 bases that match TRBD1. There are 14 residues in the CDR3. Germline V gives CDR1 SGHTA, CDR2 FQGTGA. Trimming removed 5 bases from V and 8 bases from J; junction bases left unmatched: 4. As DNA, the CDR3 is TGTGCCAGCAGCCCAGGGACAGGGGGCTATGAGCAGTTCTTC. It codes for CASSPGTGGYEQFF. Supplemented by reference TRBV7-3 and TRBJ2-1, the full variable domain reads GAGVSQTPSNKVTEKGKYVELRCDPISGHTALYWYRQSLGQGPEFLIYFQGTGAADDSGLPNDRFFAVRPEGSVSTLKIQRTERGDSAVYLCASSPGTGGYEQFFGPGTRLTVL.

The chain combines TRBV4-3 with TRBJ1-3, with a possible D match to TRBD1 (6 bases). Trimming took 4 bases from V and 0 from J, leaving 13 bases between them. The CDR3 spans 16 residues. Germline CDR1 is LGHNA and CDR2 is YSLEER. CDR3 bases: TGCGCCAGCAGCCTCAGGGGCCTTAGCTCTGGAAACACCATATATTTT. Its translation: CASSLRGLSSGNTIYF.

The rearrangement joins TRBV6-5 to TRBJ2-5; tentatively, D is TRBD1 (5 bases). The CDR3 length is 14 residues. The germline V gene encodes CDR1 MNHEY and CDR2 SVGAGI. V lost 4 bases and J 9 bases, leaving 18 bases between the germline ends. CDR3 DNA sequence: TGTGCCAGCAGTTTCGTCCGACAGTCCGGGTCCCAGTACTTC. It yields the protein CASSFVRQSGSQYF.